These T cell receptor beta chains were read from a single sample in a study of T cell responses to AZD1222 COVID-19 vaccine. Only in-frame clones appear in the TCRdb table, and some are missing; sequencing was by immunoSEQ multiplex PCR. Here the sample spans 97,000 or so clones, 70% to 90% being singletons. The sample consisted of peripheral blood, taken on day 0 of AZD1222 vaccination. The origin of the receptors is an adult in good health. Both conserved end residues are trimmed from each CDR3. Clone size appears in some rows only: once, few, many, or a class for an expanded clone.

NA	TRBV29-1	TRBJ1-5	SVDQGPNQPQH
NA	TRBV3-1/TRBV3-2	TRBJ2-6	ASSQDGTEFSGANVLT
NA	TRBV5-6	TRBJ1-5	ASSLGRNQPQH
NA	TRBV28	TRBJ2-5	ASSATSGRPRPPQAETQY
NA	TRBV6-5	TRBJ2-5	ASSPERGGWETQY
NA	TRBV30	TRBJ2-7	AWSFLGLREQY
NA	TRBV11-3	TRBJ2-1	ASSLRSSYNEQF
NA	TRBV5-4	TRBJ2-7	ASSTESLSYEQY
NA	TRBV3-1/TRBV3-2	TRBJ1-2	ASSPPSHYGYT
NA	TRBV6-4	TRBJ2-3	ASSEKSTDTQY
once	TRBV7-8	TRBJ2-7	ASSFSVAPYEQY
NA	TRBV6-5	TRBJ1-3	ASSYRGSSGNTIY
NA	TRBV28	TRBJ2-7	ASSFRGLTYEQY
NA	TRBV24-1	TRBJ2-3	ATSDTTGQDTSTDTQY
few	TRBV28	TRBJ2-1	ASSLLGTSGSYEQF
NA	TRBV15	TRBJ1-2	ATSRGSSGYT
NA	TRBV9	TRBJ1-6	ASSVGNSPLH
NA	TRBV10-3	TRBJ1-2	AISGKDHQGNYGYT
NA	TRBV6-1	TRBJ1-5	ASSEAGGGGQPQH
NA	TRBV25-1	TRBJ2-7	ASSEDKSYEQY
NA	TRBV4-1	TRBJ2-1	ASSPRGLLAGGISYNEQF
NA	TRBV18	TRBJ1-4	ASSPDGRGVAPEKLF
NA	TRBV14	TRBJ2-5	ASSQLGLAGVGETQY
NA	TRBV3-1/TRBV3-2	TRBJ2-1	ASSRGVEQF
once	TRBV5-4	TRBJ1-1	ASSLEIRVGSEAF
NA	TRBV28	TRBJ2-7	ASSPPHYEQY
once	TRBV28	TRBJ1-3	ASSLLARAGSGNTIY
NA	TRBV3-1/TRBV3-2	TRBJ2-2	ASSQDRSTGELF
NA	TRBV2	TRBJ2-7	ASKAEVSSYEQY
few	TRBV6-5	TRBJ2-6	ASSQTGDGANVLT
NA	TRBV11-2	TRBJ2-3	ASSLAGSTDTQY
NA	TRBV29-1	TRBJ2-3	SVEDWSGSSTDTQY
few	TRBV7-3	TRBJ2-3	ASSFSPAGVVDTQY
NA	TRBV7-3	TRBJ2-1	ASSLVSGTIQEYTYNEQF
NA	TRBV6-2/TRBV6-3	TRBJ2-4	ASSWGQEENIQY
NA	TRBV13	TRBJ1-3	ASSSRGPSDTIY
few	TRBV7-2	TRBJ1-3	ASSDRVLSGNTIY